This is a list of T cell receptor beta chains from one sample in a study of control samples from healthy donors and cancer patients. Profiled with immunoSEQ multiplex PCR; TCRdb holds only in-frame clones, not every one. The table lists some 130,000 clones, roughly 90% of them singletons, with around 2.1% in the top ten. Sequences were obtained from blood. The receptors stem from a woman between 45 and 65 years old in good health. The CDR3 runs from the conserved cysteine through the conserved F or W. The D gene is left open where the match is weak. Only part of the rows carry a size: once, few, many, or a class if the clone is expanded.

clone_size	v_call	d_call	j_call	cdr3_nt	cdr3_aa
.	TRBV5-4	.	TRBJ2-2	TGTGCCAGCAGCCCGGGACGAGCGACGAACACCGGGGAGCTGTTTTTT	CASSPGRATNTGELFF
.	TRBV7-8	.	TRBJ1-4	TGTGCCAGCAGCCGTGCTAAGGGATTTAATGAAAAACTGTTTTTT	CASSRAKGFNEKLFF
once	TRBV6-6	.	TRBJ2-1	TGTGCCAGCAGTAAACAACAGTCGAGCTCCTACAATGAGCAGTTCTTC	CASSKQQSSSYNEQFF
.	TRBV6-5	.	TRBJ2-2	TGTGCCAGCAGCCCCGGGACGGGTAACACCGGGGAGCTGTTTTTT	CASSPGTGNTGELFF
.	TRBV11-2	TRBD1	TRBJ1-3	TGTGCCAGCAGCCGCTTTTCGGGACAGCTTTTCTCTGGAAACACCATATATTTT	CASSRFSGQLFSGNTIYF
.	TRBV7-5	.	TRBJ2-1	TGTGCCGGATACTGGGATTCCTACAATGAGCAGTTCTTC	CAGYWDSYNEQFF
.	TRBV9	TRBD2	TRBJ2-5	TGTGCCAGCAGCGTGAGCGGGGGGGCTTACGAGACCCAGTACTTC	CASSVSGGAYETQYF
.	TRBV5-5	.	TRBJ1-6	TGTGCCAGCAGCTTGGCCGAATGGCGGGGGCTGCATTCACCCCTCCACTTT	CASSLAEWRGLHSPLHF
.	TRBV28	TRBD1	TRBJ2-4	TGTGCCAGCAGCCTAACCGGGACAGGGGGGGACATTCAGTACTTC	CASSLTGTGGDIQYF
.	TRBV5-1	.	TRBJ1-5	TGCGCCAGCAGCTCCGACAGCCTTAGTCAGCCCCAGCATTTT	CASSSDSLSQPQHF
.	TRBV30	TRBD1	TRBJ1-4	TGTGCCTGGAGGACAGGGACAACTAATGAAAAACTGTTTTTT	CAWRTGTTNEKLFF
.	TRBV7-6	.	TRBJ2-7	TGTGCCAGCAGCTTAGGTCCGTCAGACACCTACGAGCAGTACTTC	CASSLGPSDTYEQYF
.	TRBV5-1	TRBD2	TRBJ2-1	TGCGCCAGCAGCTTGGTGGTTAGCGGGAACAATGAGCAGTTCTTC	CASSLVVSGNNEQFF
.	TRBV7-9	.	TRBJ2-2	TGTGCCAGCAGCTCACGAGCAGGGGAGCTGTTTTTT	CASSSRAGELFF
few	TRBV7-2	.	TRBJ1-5	TGTGCCAGCAGCTTAGCGATGACAGTTAATCAGCCCCAGCATTTT	CASSLAMTVNQPQHF
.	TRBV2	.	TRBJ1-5	TGTGCCAGCAGTGGACACAATCAGCCCCAGCATTTT	CASSGHNQPQHF
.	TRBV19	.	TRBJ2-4	TGTGCCAGTAGTCCCGACTTTCGAGCCAAAAACATTCAGTACTTC	CASSPDFRAKNIQYF
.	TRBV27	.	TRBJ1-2	TGTGCCAGCAGTTTATCTGAGGTCGGCGGCTACACCTTC	CASSLSEVGGYTF
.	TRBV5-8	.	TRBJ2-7	TGTGCCAGCAGCTTGGAGCAGGGACGCGCCTACGAGCAGTACTTC	CASSLEQGRAYEQYF
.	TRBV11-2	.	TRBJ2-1	TGTGCCAGCAGCTTTCACAGTCCCTACAATGAGCAGTTCTTC	CASSFHSPYNEQFF
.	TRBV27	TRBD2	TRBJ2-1	TGTGCCAGCAGTTTACTAGCGGGGGCCCTTCTACAGTTCTTC	CASSLLAGALLQFF
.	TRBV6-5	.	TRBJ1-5	TGTGCCAGCAATACAGGGCCCGGACAGCCCCAGCATTTT	CASNTGPGQPQHF
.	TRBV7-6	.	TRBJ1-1	TGTGCCAGCAGTACAGGGACAAGGGCGCTGAACACTGAAGCTTTCTTT	CASSTGTRALNTEAFF
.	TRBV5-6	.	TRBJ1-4	TGTGCCAGCCAACCGGTCGGGAGTCGGCGGGACGAAAAACTGTTTTTT	CASQPVGSRRDEKLFF
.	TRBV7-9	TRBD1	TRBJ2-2	TGTGCCAGCAGCTCTACCGGGACAGGGTCCGGGGAGCTGTTTTTT	CASSSTGTGSGELFF
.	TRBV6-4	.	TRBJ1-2	TGTGCCAGCAGTCCGACAGGAGACCTTTATGGCTACACCTTC	CASSPTGDLYGYTF
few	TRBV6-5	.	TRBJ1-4	TGTGCCAGCAGTTCCGGGCCGGCAACTAATGAAAAACTGTTTTTT	CASSSGPATNEKLFF
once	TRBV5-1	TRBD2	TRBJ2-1	TGCGCCAGCAGCTTGGAGGCTAGCGGACACAATGAGCAGTTCTTC	CASSLEASGHNEQFF
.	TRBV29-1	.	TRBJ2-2	TGCAGCGTTACTCAGGGAACGATCACCGGGGAGCTGTTTTTT	CSVTQGTITGELFF
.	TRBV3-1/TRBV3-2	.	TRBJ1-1	TGTGCCAGCAGCCAGCAGACACGAAGGAACACTGAAGCTTTCTTT	CASSQQTRRNTEAFF
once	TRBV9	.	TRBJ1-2	TGTGCCAGCAGCGTAGGGCCCCGGGATGGCTACACCTTC	CASSVGPRDGYTF
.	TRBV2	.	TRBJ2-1	TGTGCCAGCAGTGAAAAGGGCGGCAATGAGCAGTTCTTC	CASSEKGGNEQFF
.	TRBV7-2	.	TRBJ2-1	TGTGCCAGCAGCTTTACTAGCCCCCACAATGAGCAGTTCTTC	CASSFTSPHNEQFF
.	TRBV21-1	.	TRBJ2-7	TGTGCCAGCAGCAAAGCGAGAACTAGCAGTTTCTACGAGCAGTACTTC	CASSKARTSSFYEQYF
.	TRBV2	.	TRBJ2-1	TGTGCCAGCAGTGATTACCGGGGTGGGGAGCAGTTCTTC	CASSDYRGGEQFF
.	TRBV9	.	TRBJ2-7	TGTGCCAGCAGCGTAGACAGTTCCTACGAGCAGTACTTC	CASSVDSSYEQYF
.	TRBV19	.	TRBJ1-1	TGTGCCAGTAGTACCCAAGGGGCTGAAGCTTTCTTT	CASSTQGAEAFF
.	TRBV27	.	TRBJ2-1	TGTGCCAGCAGTCCCCGGGGGATGAGTACCTCCTACAATGAGCAGTTCTTC	CASSPRGMSTSYNEQFF
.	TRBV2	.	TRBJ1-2	TGTGCCAGCAGCGATTCGGGCCGGGGAAGCAACTATGGCTACACCTTC	CASSDSGRGSNYGYTF
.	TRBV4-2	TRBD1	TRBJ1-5	TGTGCCAGCAGCGTAGACAGGGTTGGCAATCAGCCCCAGCATTTT	CASSVDRVGNQPQHF
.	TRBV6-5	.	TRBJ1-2	TGTGCCAGCAACGAAGGGGGGGGACGCCCCTCGATCTACACCTTC	CASNEGGGRPSIYTF
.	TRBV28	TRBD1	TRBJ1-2	TGTGCCAGCAGTTTTATCGGACAGGGGGCACGTGGCTACACCTTC	CASSFIGQGARGYTF
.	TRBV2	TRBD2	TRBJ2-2	TGTGCCAGCAGCCCACTAGCGGGACCTACCGGGGAGCTGTTTTTT	CASSPLAGPTGELFF
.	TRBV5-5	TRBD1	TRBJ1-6	TGTGCCAGCAGCCAATTGACAGGGGGCTATGATTCACCCCTCCACTTT	CASSQLTGGYDSPLHF
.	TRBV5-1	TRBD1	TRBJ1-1	TGCGCCAGCAGCTTAGGGACAGGGGCCCAGAACACTGAAGCTTTCTTT	CASSLGTGAQNTEAFF
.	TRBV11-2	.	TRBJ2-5	TGTGCCAGCAGCTTAGGAAAAGAGACCCAGTACTTC	CASSLGKETQYF
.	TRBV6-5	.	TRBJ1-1	TGTGCCAGCAGGGCTTACGGGGCCACTGAAGCTTTCTTT	CASRAYGATEAFF
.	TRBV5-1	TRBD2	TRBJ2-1	TGCGCCAGCAGCTACGGGGGGGCCTCTGAGCAGTTCTTC	CASSYGGASEQFF